The T cell receptor beta chain under discussion was sequenced for a study of response to subunit inactivated influenza vaccine. Points from the study as a whole: With each seasonal influenza vaccination, the authors suggested, few new T cells are recruited.

In regard to this clonotype: The antigen is not known.

The CDR3 extends over 16 amino acids. After removal of 4 bases from V and 0 bases from J, the junction contained 4 bases not matched to a gene. Per the germline V gene, CDR1 is DFQATT and CDR2 is SNEGSKA (reference sequence). One entry per CDR3 protein results from TCRdb running MiXCR on the RT-PCR reads. The table has just under 250,000 distinct CDR3 sequences, 9% to 15% seen once. Sequencing used non-naive T cells sorted from PBMCs, obtained around 15 days before vaccination. This TCR was recovered from a man between 50 and 59 years old who received an inactivated influenza vaccine. The rearrangement uses TRBV20-1 and TRBJ2-6; 9 nucleotides agree with TRBD2. CDR3 region: CSATGLADSGANVLTF. In DNA form, the CDR3 reads TGCAGTGCTACGGGACTAGCCGACTCTGGGGCCAACGTCCTGACTTTC.